This T cell receptor beta chain was profiled in a study of blood T cell repertoires in COVID-19. On the study more broadly: Both acute and convalescent COVID-19 samples were obtained from the United States, Italy and Spain. T cells, B-cell-depleted T cells, or PBMCs supplied cDNA or gDNA.

How the authors handled the data: Quantification of nucleated cells was approximated via reference gene primer amplification. Some clones are missing from TCRdb's copy, which holds only in-frame ones; the method was immunoSEQ multiplex PCR. Clone size and V and J calls were adopted from that table, with D and trimming inferred from the DNA. The data hold about 200,000 clones, with almost 85% observed a single time. The CDR3 runs 18 residues. V lost 3 bases to trimming and J lost 5 bases; unmatched junction nucleotides: 15. From germline, CDR1 is LNHNV and CDR2 YYDKDF (reference sequence). Sequenced sample: peripheral blood. This sequence originates from a woman in her 70s with active or convalescent COVID-19. The chain recombines TRBV15 with TRBJ2-5; TRBD2 matches at 10 bases. CDR3 in amino acids: CATSRRRVSGRAEETQYF. CDR3 nucleotide sequence: TGTGCCACCAGCAGGAGAAGAGTCAGCGGGAGGGCCGAGGAGACCCAGTACTTC. The variable domain in full, with the rest retrieved from reference TRBV15 and TRBJ2-5, is DAMVIQNPRYQVTQFGKPVTLSCSQTLNHNVMYWYQQKSSQAPKLLFHYYDKDFNNEADTPDNFQSRRPNTSFCFLDIRSPGLGDTAMYLCATSRRRVSGRAEETQYFGPGTRLLVL.